This TCR beta chain stems from a study of Ad26.COV2.S vaccination and SARS-CoV-2 variants. Looking at the study overall: Enrolled in COV1001, the donor was in the Ad26.COV2.S trial arm, which received the vaccine. Participants got Ad26.COV2.S intramuscularly, once or twice 56 days apart.

The data were produced by immunoSEQ multiplex PCR, yet TCRdb's version contains in-frame clones alone and is incomplete. The table includes hundreds of thousands of clones, around 83% detected once. Treatment denoted: 15 to 20 received Ad26.COV2.S at low or high dose, single or two shots; about five received placebo; per-sample allocation not given. Material that was analyzed had been drawn on day 63 after the first vaccine or placebo injection. Adults aged 18-55 years in Boston included the donor. The administered vaccine (an Ad26 vector) expressed Wuhan-strain SARS-CoV-2 spike. Sample: peripheral blood, taken in a trial of Ad26.COV2.S vaccine versus placebo. The TCR comes from a person between 18 and 60 years old who received the Ad26.COV2.S COVID-19 vaccine or a placebo.

CDR3 in DNA: TGTGCCAGTGACACAGGGACAGAAGAAGAGACCCAGTACTTC. Translating gives CASDTGTEEETQYF. The chain has TRBV19 and TRBJ2-5, with 7 bases that match TRBD1. The CDR3 contains 14 residues. Trimming took 8 bases from V and 3 from J; bases not matched to a gene: 9. Germline values: CDR1 LNHDA, CDR2 SQIVND (reference sequence).